Each of the 20 T cell receptor beta chains below was sequenced from the same sample in a study of T cells after yellow fever vaccination. TCRdb fed the 5' RACE reads into MiXCR, producing one record per CDR3 protein. This sample has approximately 150,000 distinct CDR3 sequences; 9.3% occur once, and the top ten carry 35% to 40%. Source: CD8+ T cells sorted from PBMCs, taken 45 days after the yellow fever booster vaccination. Receptors originate from a man aged 18 to 29 who received the YFV17D yellow fever vaccine.

The J gene is TRBJ2-7, the V gene TRBV5-1; TRBD2 is a possible D gene (5 bases). Between the trimmed V and J ends, which lost 1 base and 5 bases, there was a span of 13 bases. The CDR3 loop spans 14 amino acids. Germline V CDR1 and CDR2: SGHRS, YFSETQ. The chain's CDR3 is CASSLKGAGDEQYF. The CDR3 region has the DNA TGCGCCAGCAGCTTGAAGGGAGCCGGCGACGAGCAGTACTTC.

A few counts support this clonotype. The chain recombines TRBV6-5 with TRBJ1-5; D uncertain. The CDR3 is 14 amino acids. The germline CDR1 and CDR2 sequences are MNHEY and SVGAGI. V was trimmed by 4 bases and J by 3 bases, leaving 10 bases between them. For the CDR3, the DNA is TGTGCCAGCAGTTCTCTGGGCGACAATCAGCCCCAGCATTTT. This gives the protein CASSSLGDNQPQHF.

The chain has TRBV19 and TRBJ2-1, with D hard to call. V shed 3 bases and J shed 7 bases, with 10 bases lying between them. CDR3 length equals 13 residues. Germline values: CDR1 LNHDA, CDR2 SQIVND (reference sequence). The CDR3 here is CASSILPGNEQFF. CDR3 in DNA: TGTGCCAGTAGTATTTTGCCAGGAAATGAGCAGTTCTTC.

Many counts were recorded for this clonotype. The CDR3 DNA is TGTGCCAGCAGTTACTCGGCCTCAGGGGCAGGCAATCAGCCCCAGCATTTT. Translation: CASSYSASGAGNQPQHF. The rearrangement uses TRBV6-5 and TRBJ1-5; a possible D gene is TRBD1 (6 bases). The CDR3 loop spans 17 amino acids. Trimming took off 0 bases at V and 2 bases at J, with 14 bases between the two ends. Germline CDR1 MNHEY, CDR2 SVGAGI.

The J gene is TRBJ1-2, the V gene TRBV27; D gene ambiguous. V gave up 5 bases and J gave up 3 bases, with 10 bases separating them. There are 13 residues in the CDR3. Germline-derived CDR1 and CDR2 are MNHEY and SMNVEV (reference sequence). The CDR3 DNA sequence: TGTGCCAGCAGTACCCGAAAGGACTATGGCTACACCTTC. It yields the protein CASSTRKDYGYTF.

The chain combines TRBV4-1 with TRBJ1-4; maybe TRBD1 (5 bases). Per germline, CDR1 MGHRA and CDR2 YSYEKL. Trimming removed 1 base from V and 4 bases from J, with 13 bases in between. The CDR3 loop spans 16 amino acids. The CDR3 region is CASSQAADSLNEKLFF. CDR3 bases: TGCGCCAGCAGCCAAGCTGCCGACAGCCTTAATGAAAAACTGTTTTTT.

This clonotype was picked up many times. The chain has TRBV5-1 and TRBJ2-7; TRBD1 matches 7 bases. Germline V CDR1 and CDR2: SGHRS, YFSETQ. V trimming: 0 bases; J trimming: 5 bases; junction bases outside the gene matches: 11. This CDR3 is built from 16 residues. The CDR3 region has the DNA TGCGCCAGCAGCTTGGGACAGGGCAACTATAACCACGAGCAGTACTTC. Residues: CASSLGQGNYNHEQYF.

The table lists this clonotype with a few counts. The chain is built from TRBV6-5 and TRBJ1-2; the match to TRBD1 covers 7 bases. V dropped 1 base and J dropped 4; count of bases not matched to a gene: 3. The CDR3 length is 14 residues. CDR1 MNHEY and CDR2 SVGAGI come from the germline V gene. The CDR3: CASSYYRGGYGYTF. The CDR3, as DNA: TGTGCCAGCAGTTACTACAGGGGCGGCTATGGCTACACCTTC.

The CDR3 nucleotides read TGTGCCAGTAGTATCTCGGGGAGCCGCGGTACGCAGTATTTT. Translated, it gives CASSISGSRGTQYF. This chain joins TRBV19 and TRBJ2-3, with D possibly matching TRBD2 (5 bases). Trimming shortened V by 3 bases and J by 8 bases, and 15 bases separated the two germline ends. The CDR3 runs to 14 residues. Germline loops: CDR1 LNHDA, CDR2 SQIVND (reference sequence).

The V and J genes are TRBV12-3 or TRBV12-4 and TRBJ2-1; no clear D. This CDR3 contains 14 residues. V lost 5 bases to trimming and J lost 9 bases, with 17 bases between them. The CDR3 DNA sequence: TGTGCCAGCAGTCCCTCGCAGACTTACGGTGAGCAGTTCTTC. It yields the protein CASSPSQTYGEQFF.

This clonotype was detected a few times. The chain carries TRBV5-5 and TRBJ1-5; D may be TRBD1 (5 bases). V lost 1 base, J lost 4 bases, and 12 bases lay in between. This CDR3 comprises 15 residues. From germline, CDR1 is SGHKS and CDR2 YYEKEE (reference sequence). The CDR3 region is CASSLIGGGNQPQHF. The CDR3 DNA is TGTGCCAGCAGCTTGATCGGGGGAGGTAATCAGCCCCAGCATTTT. The whole variable domain, remainder taken from reference TRBV5-5 and TRBJ1-5, is DAGVTQSPTHLIKTRGQQVTLRCSPISGHKSVSWYQQVLGQGPQFIFQYYEKEERGRGNFPDRFSARQFPNYSSELNVNALLLGDSALYLCASSLIGGGNQPQHFGDGTRLSIL.

The V and J genes are TRBV7-6 and TRBJ2-2; possible D gene TRBD2, 5 bases. Germline lookup yields CDR1 SGHVS and CDR2 FNYEAQ. V shed 5 bases and J shed 4 bases, with 14 bases lying between them. The CDR3 loop spans 15 amino acids. The CDR3 DNA follows: TGTGCCAGCAGCCCCCGGACGGGAATCACCGGGGAGCTGTTTTTT. It codes for CASSPRTGITGELFF.

This clonotype was seen a few times. The V call is TRBV6-5, the J call TRBJ1-2; tentative D call: TRBD1 (5 bases). The CDR3 totals 12 residues. Germline loops: CDR1 MNHEY, CDR2 SVGAGI. Trimming took off 2 bases at V and 8 bases at J, with 9 bases between the two ends. In DNA, the CDR3 is TGTGCCAGCAGTTACGGGGGAGGGGGCTACACCTTC. Residues: CASSYGGGGYTF.

This clonotype was observed a few times. V is TRBV10-3 and J is TRBJ2-7; D is unresolved. The V gene lost 0 bases and the J gene lost 3 bases, with 6 bases spanning the gap. The CDR3 runs 13 residues. Germline CDR1 is ENHRY and CDR2 is SYGVKD. The CDR3 sequence: CAISESSLYEQYV. The CDR3 bases are TGTGCCATCAGTGAGTCGAGCCTCTACGAGCAGTACGTC.

In this sample, this clonotype turned up a few times. The chain joins TRBV20-1 to TRBJ2-3; TRBD2 aligns across 12 bases. Trimming cost V 5 bases and J 0 bases; bases outside gene matches: 12. Germline V gene data show CDR1 as DFQATT and CDR2 as SNEGSKA (reference sequence). The CDR3 runs 18 residues. In DNA form, the CDR3 reads TGCAGTGCTCCACTCGAGACTAGCGGGGGACCTAGCACAGATACGCAGTATTTT. This codes for CSAPLETSGGPSTDTQYF.

The genes are TRBV7-6 and TRBJ2-5; TRBD2 matches 10 bases. Germline V gene data show CDR1 as SGHVS and CDR2 as FNYEAQ. CDR3 length: 17 residues. The V and J ends lost 7 bases and 5 bases, in that order; junction bases with no gene match: 16. The CDR3 sequence: CASNPSGGGLIAETQYF. In DNA form, the CDR3 reads TGTGCCAGCAATCCTAGCGGGGGCGGTCTTATCGCGGAGACCCAGTACTTC.

This clonotype was recorded a few times. J is TRBJ2-1 and V is TRBV4-1; D is unresolved. V was pared by 0 bases and J by 9 bases, with 9 bases between. Germline values: CDR1 MGHRA, CDR2 YSYEKL. The CDR3 length is 13 residues. The CDR3 coding sequence is TGCGCCAGCAGCCAAGAAGGGTGGAGTGAGCAGTTCTTC. It codes for CASSQEGWSEQFF.

The gene calls are TRBV7-9 and TRBJ2-2; D ambiguous. The CDR3 has 15 amino acids. CDR1 and CDR2 from the germline V gene are SEHNR and FQNEAQ (reference sequence). The V gene lost 3 bases and the J gene lost 0 bases, with 8 bases spanning the gap. CDR3 DNA: TGTGCCAGCAGCTTGAGGCCCGCGAACACCGGGGAGCTGTTTTTT. Translated: CASSLRPANTGELFF.

The chain employs TRBV7-8 and TRBJ2-5; 8 nucleotides agree with TRBD2. The V and J ends lost 5 bases and 2 bases, in that order; junction bases with no gene match: 13. The V gene's germline CDR1 is SGHVS and CDR2 FQNEAQ. The CDR3 has 17 residues. The DNA for the CDR3 is TGTGCCAGCAGCAGAGACGGGGGGGTCTGGCCACAAGAGACCCAGTACTTC. Its protein product is CASSRDGGVWPQETQYF.

The gene calls are TRBV9 and TRBJ1-4; no clear D. Per the germline V gene, CDR1 is SGDLS and CDR2 is YYNGEE. Trimming pared 7 bases from V and 0 bases from J, leaving 7 bases between. The CDR3 has 13 residues. The CDR3 is CASSSSTNEKLFF. In DNA, the CDR3 is TGTGCCAGCTCCTCGTCAACTAATGAAAAACTGTTTTTT. The variable domain in full, with the rest retrieved from reference TRBV9 and TRBJ1-4, is DSGVTQTPKHLITATGQRVTLRCSPRSGDLSVYWYQQSLDQGLQFLIQYYNGEERAKGNILERFSAQQFPDLHSELNLSSLELGDSALYFCASSSSTNEKLFFGSGTQLSVL.